Only a few counts were recorded for the clone carrying this TCR beta chain. Its antigen is undetermined. One junction end does not reproduce the germline sequence, and a read error may be involved. Drawn from each donor were approximately 9.5 milliliters of peripheral blood. This specimen comes from a study of blood T cells in healthy people across ages. Study-level findings and limits: A strong correlation was seen between TCR beta diversity and naive T cell percentage.

Germline CDR1 and CDR2: SGHRS and YFSETQ. The CDR3 sequence is 13 residues long. Next came a second PCR, run for about 7 to 12 cycles, which used a sample-barcoded 5' primer along with a J-beta primer mix. TCRdb reprocessed the 5' RACE reads with MiXCR, giving one entry per CDR3 protein. The repertoire holds 1.5 million to 2 million distinct CDR3 sequences, with roughly 27% as singletons. The chain has TRBV5-1 and TRBJ1-2; D call uncertain. This TCR was sampled from a woman under 40 in good health. The material sequenced was blood. CDR3 protein: CASSLERPRGCTF. CDR3 coding DNA: TGCGCCAGCAGCTTGGAGAGGCCGAGAGGCTGCACCTTC.